Following are 9 T cell receptor beta chains from one sample sequenced in a study of spatial heterogeneity in lung cancer (dated by TCRdb to the late 2010s). Broader findings and caveats from the paper: The tumor nonsynonymous mutation count correlated with the number of expanded intratumoral alpha and beta TCRs.

Their recognized antigens are unknown. Sample time point, as interpreted from the label and publication: sample taken at primary tumor resection. The library was produced with 5' RACE. The reads were generated on a NextSeq 500. The public reads were quality trimmed at Q25 with fastp and then assembled into clones with MiXCR by TCRdb, keeping productive beta chains. Here each entry gathers all rows of one CDR3 protein and keeps the most common genes and DNA. This sample has tens of thousands of distinct CDR3 sequences in its table, and about 4.3% of those were observed once. The ten biggest clones cover roughly 9.9% of the sample. The material sequenced was lung tumor tissue, taken at surgery. The receptors here all came from a male donor with early-stage non-small cell lung cancer.

This clonotype was picked up many times. The genes are TRBV20-1 and TRBJ2-4, with 10 bases aligning to TRBD2. V shed 0 bases, J shed 1 base, and the junction held 9 bases outside the gene matches. The CDR3 covers 18 residues. The germline V gene has CDR1 DFQATT and CDR2 SNEGSKA (reference sequence). The CDR3 spells CSARDRGAGGPAKNIQYF. In DNA, the CDR3 is TGCAGTGCTAGAGATCGGGGAGCGGGGGGGCCGGCCAAAAACATTCAGTACTTC.

This clonotype was recorded many times. V is TRBV7-2 and J is TRBJ2-3; the D call may be TRBD1 or TRBD2 (5 bases each). V was trimmed by 5 bases and J by 5 bases, leaving 8 bases between them. From germline, CDR1 is SGHTA and CDR2 FQGNSA. The CDR3 extends over 12 amino acids. In nucleotides, the CDR3 is TGTGCCAGCAGCCCGAGGGGAGATACGCAGTATTTT. It codes for CASSPRGDTQYF.

At least ten counts were recorded for this clonotype. The chain combines TRBV24-1 with TRBJ2-5, with 8 bases identical to TRBD2. After removal of 5 bases from V and 5 bases from J, the junction contained 6 bases not matched to a gene. Germline V gives CDR1 KGHDR, CDR2 SFDVKD. This CDR3 has 14 residues. This CDR3 is CATSASGRGETQYF. As DNA, the CDR3 is TGTGCCACCAGTGCGAGCGGGAGAGGGGAGACCCAGTACTTC.

This chain connects TRBV4-2 to TRBJ2-3; D is uncertain. V shed 1 base and J shed 3 bases, with 14 bases lying between them. The CDR3 contains 16 residues. CDR1 and CDR2 from the germline V gene are LGHNA and YNFKEQ. In nucleotides, the CDR3 is TGTGCCAGCAGCCAAGCTCTCGGCGGAAAAACAGATACGCAGTATTTT. It translates to CASSQALGGKTDTQYF.

This clonotype was seen a few times. The chain combines TRBV28 with TRBJ2-2; tentatively, D is TRBD1 (5 bases). V shed 5 bases and J shed 1 base, with 11 bases lying between them. The CDR3 contains 15 residues. Germline V gives CDR1 MDHEN, CDR2 SYDVKM. Here the CDR3 DNA reads TGTGCCAGCAGTCCTACGACAGAGAACACCGGGGAGCTGTTTTTT. Its protein product is CASSPTTENTGELFF.

This clonotype was detected many times. This chain connects TRBV28 to TRBJ2-5; D may correspond to TRBD1 or TRBD2 (5 bases each). Deletions cut 5 bases from V and 0 bases from J, with 10 bases between. The germline V gene has CDR1 MDHEN and CDR2 SYDVKM. The CDR3 spans 14 residues. The CDR3 region has the DNA TGTGCCAGCAGTGGGACCTATGACCAAGAGACCCAGTACTTC. This codes for CASSGTYDQETQYF.

This clonotype has ten or more counts. In DNA, the CDR3 is TGTGCCAGCAGTTTATCTGGTAGAGGTTCAGGGAGAGAAAACATTCAGTACTTC. Protein: CASSLSGRGSGRENIQYF. This rearrangement joins TRBV27 to TRBJ2-4; D assignment may be TRBD1 or TRBD2 (5 bases each). The germline gives CDR1 MNHEY, CDR2 SMNVEV (reference sequence). Trimming took off 0 bases at V and 5 bases at J, with 20 bases between the two ends. The CDR3 has 18 amino acids.

This clonotype occurred many times. This sequence joins TRBV7-2 and TRBJ2-7, with D perhaps matching TRBD2 (6 bases). Looked up from germline, CDR1 is SGHTA and CDR2 is FQGNSA. CDR3 length: 15 amino acids. Trimming took off 1 base at V and 1 base at J, with 11 bases between the two ends. CDR3 loop: CASSLEASVSYEQYF. Here the CDR3 DNA reads TGTGCCAGCAGCTTAGAGGCTAGCGTGTCCTACGAGCAGTACTTC.

This clonotype was detected many times. The chain uses TRBV6-5 and TRBJ2-3, with 11 bases lining up with TRBD1. The CDR3 runs 18 residues. The V and J ends lost 2 bases and 3 bases, in that order; junction bases with no gene match: 10. Germline V gene sequence: CDR1 MNHEY, CDR2 SVGAGI. The CDR3 loop reads CASSYRGTGGMVTDTQYF. CDR3 bases: TGTGCCAGCAGTTACAGGGGGACAGGGGGTATGGTTACAGATACGCAGTATTTT.